These T cell receptor beta chains were read from a single sample in a study of T cell responses to AZD1222 COVID-19 vaccine. Profiling relied on immunoSEQ multiplex PCR, and the TCRdb table lists in-frame clones only, not all of them. The data contain about 180,000 clones, about 90% of them singletons. The sample in question was peripheral blood, obtained 28 days after the second AZD1222 dose. Every receptor here comes from an adult who received the AZD1222 COVID-19 vaccine. Both conserved end residues are part of each CDR3. D genes are given only for firm matches. Clone size, where shown, is once, few, many, or a class for clones that have expanded.

clone size | CDR3 length | D gene | J gene | V gene | CDR3 protein | CDR3 DNA
once | 12 | - | TRBJ2-3 | TRBV6-5 | CASSQSGDTQYF | TGTGCCAGCAGCCAATCCGGCGATACGCAGTATTTT
few | 17 | TRBD1 | TRBJ1-5 | TRBV28 | CASSLLTGGYSNQPQHF | TGTGCCAGCAGTTTATTGACAGGGGGGTATAGCAATCAGCCCCAGCATTTT
- | 16 | TRBD1 | TRBJ1-5 | TRBV5-6 | CASSYWTGHSNQPQHF | TGTGCCAGCAGCTACTGGACAGGTCATAGCAATCAGCCCCAGCATTTT
- | 13 | - | TRBJ1-1 | TRBV14 | CASSQVLGGEAFF | TGTGCCAGCAGCCAAGTCTTAGGAGGCGAAGCTTTCTTT
- | 14 | - | TRBJ1-6 | TRBV30 | CACYNHLGSSPLHF | TGTGCCTGTTACAACCACCTGGGGAGTTCACCCCTCCACTTT
- | 14 | - | TRBJ1-2 | TRBV30 | CAWSKGIDGYGYTF | TGTGCCTGGAGTAAGGGGATTGATGGCTATGGCTACACCTTC
- | 15 | - | TRBJ1-6 | TRBV7-2 | CASSSDTTYNSPLHF | TGTGCCAGCAGCTCGGACACTACCTATAATTCACCCCTCCACTTT
- | 14 | - | TRBJ2-7 | TRBV7-2 | CASSFGPSSYEQYF | TGTGCCAGCAGCTTTGGACCTAGCTCCTACGAGCAGTACTTC
once | 16 | - | TRBJ1-3 | TRBV30 | CAWIPTGQVPGNTIYF | TGTGCCTGGATTCCCACAGGACAAGTGCCTGGAAACACCATATATTTT
- | 14 | - | TRBJ1-5 | TRBV18 | CASSPSGSEQPQHF | TGTGCCAGCTCACCGTCGGGGAGCGAACAGCCCCAGCATTTT
- | 14 | - | TRBJ2-5 | TRBV5-4 | CASSLEVGEETQYF | TGTGCCAGCAGCTTGGAGGTGGGGGAAGAGACCCAGTACTTC
- | 14 | - | TRBJ2-2 | TRBV7-9 | CASSPMGATGELFF | TGTGCCAGCAGCCCTATGGGGGCCACCGGGGAGCTGTTTTTT
- | 17 | TRBD2 | TRBJ2-1 | TRBV4-1 | CASSPGTSGGSRNEQFF | TGCGCCAGCAGCCCCGGGACTAGCGGGGGTTCGCGGAATGAGCAGTTCTTC
- | 14 | TRBD1 | TRBJ2-5 | TRBV7-3 | CASSLGGTEETQYF | TGTGCCAGCAGCTTAGGTGGGACAGAAGAGACCCAGTACTTC
- | 16 | TRBD2 | TRBJ2-1 | TRBV28 | CASRIDSGGSLNEQFF | TGTGCCAGCAGGATTGATAGCGGGGGGTCCCTCAATGAGCAGTTCTTC